This T cell receptor (beta chain) was identified during a study of T cell responses to AZD1222 COVID-19 vaccine. About the study: Second-dose intervals near 4 or 12 weeks were combined.

TCRdb's copy holds only in-frame clones and misses some; the assay was immunoSEQ multiplex PCR. The sample consists of about 83,000 clones, 86% of them appearing once. This clone was seen just once. The antigen is not known. Study-wide results and caveats: There were mostly white British donors and more females than males, and clonal diversity was possibly underestimated.

This TCR came from an adult in good health. Specimen: peripheral blood, collected on day 0 of AZD1222 vaccination.

The CDR3 region is CASSLDTGLGSPLHF. The DNA of the CDR3 is TGCGCCAGCAGCTTGGATACCGGCTTGGGTTCACCCCTCCACTTT. This chain joins TRBV5-1 and TRBJ1-6; D gene uncertain. Germline CDR1 is SGHRS and CDR2 is YFSETQ. V was clipped by 0 bases and J by 9 bases, with 13 bases between them. The CDR3 sequence is 15 residues long.